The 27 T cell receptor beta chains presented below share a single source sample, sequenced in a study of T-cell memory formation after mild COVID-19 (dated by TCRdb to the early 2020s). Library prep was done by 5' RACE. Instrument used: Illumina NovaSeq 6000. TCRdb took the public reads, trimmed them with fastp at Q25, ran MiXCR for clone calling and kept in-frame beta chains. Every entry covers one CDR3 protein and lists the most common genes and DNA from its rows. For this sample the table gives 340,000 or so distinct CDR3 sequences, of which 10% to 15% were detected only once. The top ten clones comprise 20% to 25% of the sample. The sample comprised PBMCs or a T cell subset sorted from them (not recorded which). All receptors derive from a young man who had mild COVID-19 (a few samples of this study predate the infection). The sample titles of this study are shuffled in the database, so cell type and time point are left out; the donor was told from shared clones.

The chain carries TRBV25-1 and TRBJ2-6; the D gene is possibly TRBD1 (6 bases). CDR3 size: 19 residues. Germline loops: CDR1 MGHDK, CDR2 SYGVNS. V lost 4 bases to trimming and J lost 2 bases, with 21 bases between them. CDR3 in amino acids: CASSALTGRVAAGANVLTF. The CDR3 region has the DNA TGTGCCAGCAGTGCCTTGACAGGCAGGGTTGCTGCTGGGGCCAACGTCCTGACTTTC.

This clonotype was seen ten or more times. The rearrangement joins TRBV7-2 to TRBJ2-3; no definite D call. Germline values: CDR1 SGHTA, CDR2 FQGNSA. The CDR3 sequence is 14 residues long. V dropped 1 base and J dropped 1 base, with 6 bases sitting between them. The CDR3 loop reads CASSLDAGTDTQYF. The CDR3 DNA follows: TGTGCCAGCAGCTTAGACGCAGGCACAGATACGCAGTATTTT.

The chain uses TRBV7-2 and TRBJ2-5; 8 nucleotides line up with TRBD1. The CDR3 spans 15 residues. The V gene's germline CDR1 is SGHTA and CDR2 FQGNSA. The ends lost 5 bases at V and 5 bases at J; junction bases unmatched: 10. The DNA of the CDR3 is TGTGCCAGCAGCAAATTGGACAGGGTAGGCGAGACCCAGTACTTC. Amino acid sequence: CASSKLDRVGETQYF.

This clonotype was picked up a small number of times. CDR3 in amino acids: CSAREVRVGETQYF. The DNA for the CDR3 is TGCAGTGCTAGAGAGGTCCGGGTCGGAGAGACCCAGTACTTC. The chain couples TRBV20-1 to TRBJ2-5; no firm D call. The germline CDR1 and CDR2 sequences are DFQATT and SNEGSKA (reference sequence). V lost 0 bases and J lost 4, with 12 bases in between. CDR3 size: 14 residues.

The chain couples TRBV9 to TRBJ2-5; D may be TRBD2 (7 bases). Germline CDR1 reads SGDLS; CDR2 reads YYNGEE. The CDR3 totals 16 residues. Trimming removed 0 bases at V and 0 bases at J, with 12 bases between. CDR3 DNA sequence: TGTGCCAGCAGCGTAGACGCGGGGGCCTACCAAGAGACCCAGTACTTC. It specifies CASSVDAGAYQETQYF.

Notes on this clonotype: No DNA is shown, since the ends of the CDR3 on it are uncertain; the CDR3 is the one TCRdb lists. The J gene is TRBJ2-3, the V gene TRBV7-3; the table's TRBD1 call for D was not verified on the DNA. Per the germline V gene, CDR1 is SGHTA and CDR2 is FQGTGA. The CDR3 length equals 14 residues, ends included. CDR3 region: CASSFGGGSDTPYF.

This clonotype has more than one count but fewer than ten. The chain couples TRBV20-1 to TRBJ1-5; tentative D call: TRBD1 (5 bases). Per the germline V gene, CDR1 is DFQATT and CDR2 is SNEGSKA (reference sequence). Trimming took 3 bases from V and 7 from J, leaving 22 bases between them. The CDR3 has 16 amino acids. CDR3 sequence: CSARLRGLGVGQPQHF. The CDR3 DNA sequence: TGCAGTGCTAGGCTGCGCGGATTAGGGGTAGGACAGCCCCAGCATTTT.

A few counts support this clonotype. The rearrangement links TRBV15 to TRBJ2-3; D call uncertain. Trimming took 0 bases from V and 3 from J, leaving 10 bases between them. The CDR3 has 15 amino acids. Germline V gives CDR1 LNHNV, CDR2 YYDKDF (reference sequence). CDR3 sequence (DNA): TGTGCCACCAGCAGAGATACGGTTCCAACAGATACGCAGTATTTT. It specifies CATSRDTVPTDTQYF.

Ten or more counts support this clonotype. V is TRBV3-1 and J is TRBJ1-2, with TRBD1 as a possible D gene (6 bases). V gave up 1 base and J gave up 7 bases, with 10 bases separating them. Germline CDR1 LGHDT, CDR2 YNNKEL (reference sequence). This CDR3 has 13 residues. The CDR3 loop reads CASSQGPGVGYTF. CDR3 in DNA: TGTGCCAGCAGCCAAGGCCCAGGGGTTGGCTACACCTTC.

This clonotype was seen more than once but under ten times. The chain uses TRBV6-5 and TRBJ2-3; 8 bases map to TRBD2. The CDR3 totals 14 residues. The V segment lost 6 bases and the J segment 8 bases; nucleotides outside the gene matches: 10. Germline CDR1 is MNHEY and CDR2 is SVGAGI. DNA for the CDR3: TGTGCCAGCAGAGCCGGCGGGGGGAGAGGTACGCAGTATTTT. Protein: CASRAGGGRGTQYF.

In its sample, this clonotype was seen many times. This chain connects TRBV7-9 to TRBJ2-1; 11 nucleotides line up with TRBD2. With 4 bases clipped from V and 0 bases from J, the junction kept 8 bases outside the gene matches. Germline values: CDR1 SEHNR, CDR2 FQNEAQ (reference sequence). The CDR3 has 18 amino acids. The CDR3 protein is CASSSTSGDLSSYNEQFF. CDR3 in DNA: TGTGCCAGCAGCTCGACTAGCGGGGACCTGAGCTCCTACAATGAGCAGTTCTTC.

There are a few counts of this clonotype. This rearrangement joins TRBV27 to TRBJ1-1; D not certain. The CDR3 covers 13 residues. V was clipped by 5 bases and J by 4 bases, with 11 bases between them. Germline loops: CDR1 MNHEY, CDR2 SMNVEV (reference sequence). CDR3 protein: CASSPPMGTEAFF. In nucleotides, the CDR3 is TGTGCCAGCAGTCCTCCCATGGGCACTGAAGCTTTCTTT.

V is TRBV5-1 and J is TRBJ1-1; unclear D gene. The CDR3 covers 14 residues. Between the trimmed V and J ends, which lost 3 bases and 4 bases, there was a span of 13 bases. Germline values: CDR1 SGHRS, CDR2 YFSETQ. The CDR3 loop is CASSSQDVVTEAFF. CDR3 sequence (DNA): TGCGCCAGCAGCTCCCAAGATGTGGTCACTGAAGCTTTCTTT.

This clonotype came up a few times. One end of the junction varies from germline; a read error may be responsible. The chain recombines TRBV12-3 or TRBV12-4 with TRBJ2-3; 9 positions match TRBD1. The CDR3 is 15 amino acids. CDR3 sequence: CANSFRTGVGDTQYF. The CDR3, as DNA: TGTGCCAACAGTTTTAGGACAGGGGTGGGAGATACGCAGTATTTT.

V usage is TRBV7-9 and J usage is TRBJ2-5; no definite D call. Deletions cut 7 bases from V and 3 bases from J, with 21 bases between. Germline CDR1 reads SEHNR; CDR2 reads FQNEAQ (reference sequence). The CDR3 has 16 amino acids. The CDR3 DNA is TGTGCCAGCACCGTCTTAACCCCCGACGGTGAAGAGACCCAGTACTTC. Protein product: CASTVLTPDGEETQYF.

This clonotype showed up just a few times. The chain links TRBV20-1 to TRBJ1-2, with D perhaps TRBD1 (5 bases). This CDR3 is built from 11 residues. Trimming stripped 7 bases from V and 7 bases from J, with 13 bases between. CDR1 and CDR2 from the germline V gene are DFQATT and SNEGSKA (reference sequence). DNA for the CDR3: TGCAGTGTATCGGGGGGTACTGGCTACACCTTC. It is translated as CSVSGGTGYTF.

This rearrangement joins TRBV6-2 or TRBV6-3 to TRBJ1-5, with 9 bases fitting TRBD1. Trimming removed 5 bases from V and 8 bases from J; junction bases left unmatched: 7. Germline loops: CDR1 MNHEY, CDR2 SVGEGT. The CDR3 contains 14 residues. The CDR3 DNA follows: TGTGCCAGCAGTCCCGGGACAGGGAGTGAGCCCCAGCATTTT. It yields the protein CASSPGTGSEPQHF.

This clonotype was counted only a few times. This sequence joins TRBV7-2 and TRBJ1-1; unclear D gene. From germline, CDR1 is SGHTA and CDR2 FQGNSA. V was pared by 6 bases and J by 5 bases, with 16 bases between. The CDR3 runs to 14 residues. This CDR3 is CASSRPRAGTEAFF. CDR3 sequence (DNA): TGTGCCAGCAGTCGCCCCCGAGCGGGGACTGAAGCTTTCTTT.

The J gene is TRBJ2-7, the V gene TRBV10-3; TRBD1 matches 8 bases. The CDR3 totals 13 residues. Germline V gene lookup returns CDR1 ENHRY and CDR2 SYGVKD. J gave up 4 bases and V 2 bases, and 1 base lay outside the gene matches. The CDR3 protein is CAISEGQGYEQYF. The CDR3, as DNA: TGTGCCATCAGTGAGGGACAGGGATACGAGCAGTACTTC.

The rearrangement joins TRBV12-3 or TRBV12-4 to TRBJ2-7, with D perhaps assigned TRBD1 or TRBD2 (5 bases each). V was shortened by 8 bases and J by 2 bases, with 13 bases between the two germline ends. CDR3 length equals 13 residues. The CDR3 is CASGREGTYEQYF. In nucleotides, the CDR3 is TGTGCCAGCGGTAGAGAGGGGACCTACGAGCAGTACTTC.

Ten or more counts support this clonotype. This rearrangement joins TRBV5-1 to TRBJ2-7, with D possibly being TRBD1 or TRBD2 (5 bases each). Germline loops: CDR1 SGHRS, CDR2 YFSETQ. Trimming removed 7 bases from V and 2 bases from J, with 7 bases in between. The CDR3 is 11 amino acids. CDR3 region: CASRGAYEQYF. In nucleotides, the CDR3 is TGCGCCAGCCGGGGCGCCTACGAGCAGTACTTC.

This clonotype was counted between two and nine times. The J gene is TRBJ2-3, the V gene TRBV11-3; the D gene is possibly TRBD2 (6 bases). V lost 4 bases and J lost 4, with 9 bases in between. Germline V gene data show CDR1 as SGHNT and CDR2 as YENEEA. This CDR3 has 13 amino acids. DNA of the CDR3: TGTGCCAGCAGCTGGCGGGGCGCAGATACGCAGTATTTT. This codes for CASSWRGADTQYF.

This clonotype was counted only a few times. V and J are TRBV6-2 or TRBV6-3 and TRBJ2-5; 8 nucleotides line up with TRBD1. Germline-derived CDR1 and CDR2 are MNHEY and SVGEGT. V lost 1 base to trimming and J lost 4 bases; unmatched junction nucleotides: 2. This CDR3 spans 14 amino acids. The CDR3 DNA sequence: TGTGCCAGCAGTTACTTCGGACAGGGAGAGACCCAGTACTTC. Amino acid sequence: CASSYFGQGETQYF.

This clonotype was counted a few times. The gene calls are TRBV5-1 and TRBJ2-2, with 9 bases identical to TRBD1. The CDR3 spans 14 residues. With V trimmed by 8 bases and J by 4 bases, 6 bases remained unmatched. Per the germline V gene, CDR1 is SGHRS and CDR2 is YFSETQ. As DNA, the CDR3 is TGCGCCAGTATCCGGGACAGGGCCACCGGGGAGCTGTTTTTT. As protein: CASIRDRATGELFF. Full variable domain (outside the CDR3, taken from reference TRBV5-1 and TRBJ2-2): KAGVTQTPRYLIKTRGQQVTLSCSPISGHRSVSWYQQTPGQGLQFLFEYFSETQRNKGNFPGRFSGRQFSNSRSEMNVSTLELGDSALYLCASIRDRATGELFFGEGSRLTVL.

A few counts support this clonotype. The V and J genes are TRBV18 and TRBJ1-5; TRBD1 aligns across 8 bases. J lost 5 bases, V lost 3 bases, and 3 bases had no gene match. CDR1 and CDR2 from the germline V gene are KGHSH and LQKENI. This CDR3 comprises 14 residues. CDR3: CASSPDRAYQPQHF. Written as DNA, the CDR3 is TGTGCCAGCTCACCGGACAGGGCTTATCAGCCCCAGCATTTT. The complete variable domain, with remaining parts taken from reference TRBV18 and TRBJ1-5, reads NAGVMQNPRHLVRRRGQEARLRCSPMKGHSHVYWYRQLPEEGLKFMVYLQKENIIDESGMPKERFSAEFPKEGPSILRIQQVVRGDSAAYFCASSPDRAYQPQHFGDGTRLSIL.

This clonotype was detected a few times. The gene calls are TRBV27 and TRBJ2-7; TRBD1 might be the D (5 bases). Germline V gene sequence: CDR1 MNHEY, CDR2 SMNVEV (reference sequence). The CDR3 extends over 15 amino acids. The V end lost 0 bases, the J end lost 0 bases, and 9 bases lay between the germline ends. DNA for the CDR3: TGTGCCAGCAGTTTATCTCAGGGAATCTCCTACGAGCAGTACTTC. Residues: CASSLSQGISYEQYF.

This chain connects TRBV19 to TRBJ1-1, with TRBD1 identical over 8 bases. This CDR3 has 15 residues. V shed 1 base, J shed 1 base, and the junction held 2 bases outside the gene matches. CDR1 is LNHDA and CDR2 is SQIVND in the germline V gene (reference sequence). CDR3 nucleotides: TGTGCCAGTAGTATAGCAACAGGGGGGAACACTGAAGCTTTCTTT. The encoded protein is CASSIATGGNTEAFF.